Sequencing of this TCR beta chain was carried out in a study of spatial heterogeneity in lung cancer. TCRdb analysed the 5' RACE reads with MiXCR anew, one entry per CDR3 protein. The sample consists of 35,000 to 55,000 distinct CDR3 sequences, 12% of them appearing once. Indicated time point: blood at routine non-recurrence follow-up after resection. Germline assignment: CDR1 LNHDA and CDR2 SQIVND (reference sequence). The CDR3 consists of 14 residues. Between the trimmed V and J ends, which lost 3 bases and 5 bases, there was a span of 12 bases. The material sequenced was PBMCs, taken at follow-up. The source is a male donor with early-stage non-small cell lung cancer. V gene TRBV19 combines with J gene TRBJ2-3, with D perhaps TRBD1 (5 bases). The DNA of the CDR3 is TGTGCCAGTAGTATTGGGGCATTGAGAGATACGCAGTATTTT. Its translation: CASSIGALRDTQYF.